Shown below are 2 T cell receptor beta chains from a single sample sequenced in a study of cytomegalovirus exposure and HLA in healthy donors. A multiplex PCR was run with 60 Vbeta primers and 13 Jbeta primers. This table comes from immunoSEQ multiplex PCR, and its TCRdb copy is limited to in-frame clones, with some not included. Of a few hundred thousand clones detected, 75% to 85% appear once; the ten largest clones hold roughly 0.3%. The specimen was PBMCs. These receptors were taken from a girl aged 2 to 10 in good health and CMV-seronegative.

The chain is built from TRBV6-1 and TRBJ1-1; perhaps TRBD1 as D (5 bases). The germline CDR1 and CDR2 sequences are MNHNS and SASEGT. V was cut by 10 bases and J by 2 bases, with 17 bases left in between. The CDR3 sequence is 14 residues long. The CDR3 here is CATRTGLPNTEAFF. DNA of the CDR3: TGTGCCACTAGAACGGGACTCCCAAACACTGAAGCTTTCTTT.

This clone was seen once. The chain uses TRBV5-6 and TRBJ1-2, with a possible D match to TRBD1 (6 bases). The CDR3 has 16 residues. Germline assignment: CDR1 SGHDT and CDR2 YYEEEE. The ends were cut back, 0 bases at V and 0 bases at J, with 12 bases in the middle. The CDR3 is CASSLDTGWTNYGYTF. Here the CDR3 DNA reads TGTGCCAGCAGCTTGGATACAGGGTGGACTAACTATGGCTACACCTTC. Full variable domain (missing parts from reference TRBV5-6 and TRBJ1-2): DAGVTQSPTHLIKTRGQQVTLRCSPKSGHDTVSWYQQALGQGPQFIFQYYEEEERQRGNFPDRFSGHQFPNYSSELNVNALLLGDSALYLCASSLDTGWTNYGYTFGSGTRLTVV.